A single sample is the source of the 31 T cell receptor beta chains below, sequenced in a study of blood T cell repertoires in COVID-19 (dated by TCRdb to about 2020). The library relied on the immunoSEQ multiplex PCR assay. Imported from immuneACCESS, the table was reduced by TCRdb to in-frame sequences with V and J called. These copies leave out some clones; in studies compared against another copy, an unresolved V gene accounts for under half, and the cause of the remainder is not known. The sample includes approximately 69,000 clones, with around three quarters observed a single time. The ten top clones hold 16% of the sample. Input material: peripheral blood. The source of these receptors is a man in his fifties or sixties with acute or convalescent COVID-19.

The chain has TRBV30 and TRBJ1-2; maybe TRBD1 (6 bases). Trimming removed 3 bases at V and 1 base at J, with 15 bases between. Germline CDR1 GTSNPN, CDR2 SVGIG (reference sequence). The CDR3 contains 15 residues. CDR3 sequence: CAWSLGTKNNYGYTF. CDR3 bases: TGTGCCTGGAGCCTCGGGACAAAAAATAACTATGGCTACACCTTC.

The chain couples TRBV5-1 to TRBJ2-5; possible D gene TRBD1, 5 bases. The J call may be wrong; the DNA end is better matched by TRBJ2-7. The CDR3 totals 14 residues. Germline values: CDR1 SGHRS, CDR2 YFSETQ. This CDR3 is CASRQTGNAYEQYF. CDR3 sequence (DNA): TGCGCCAGCAGACAAACAGGAAATGCCTACGAGCAGTACTTC.

This clone was detected only a few times. V usage is TRBV29-1 and J usage is TRBJ2-5; weak D call: TRBD1 (6 bases). Germline CDR1 and CDR2: SQVTM and ANQGSEA. The CDR3 contains 11 residues. V was shortened by 3 bases and J by 4 bases, with 6 bases between the two germline ends. The CDR3 here is CSVEDRETQYF. DNA of the CDR3: TGCAGCGTTGAGGACAGAGAGACCCAGTACTTC.

The chain is built from TRBV4-3 and TRBJ1-3; D might be TRBD1 (5 bases). Trimming stripped 0 bases from V and 3 bases from J, with 9 bases between. The CDR3 contains 15 residues. Germline V gene lookup returns CDR1 LGHNA and CDR2 YSLEER. CDR3 sequence reads: CASSQEGAGGNTIYF. For the CDR3, the DNA is TGCGCCAGCAGCCAAGAAGGGGCCGGTGGAAACACCATATATTTT.

This clone was found a few times. V and J are TRBV3-1 (or the pseudogene TRBV3-2) and TRBJ2-3, with 7 bases matching TRBD2. The CDR3 is 14 amino acids. Germline-derived CDR1 and CDR2 are LGHDT and YNNKEL (reference sequence). Losses at the gene ends were 3 bases for V and 0 bases for J; bases not matched to a gene: 0. The CDR3 coding sequence is TGTGCCAGCAGCCAGGGGGGGAGCACAGATACGCAGTATTTT. Translation gives CASSQGGSTDTQYF.

The CDR3 protein is CASSYRQESTDTQYF. The CDR3 coding sequence is TGCGCCAGCAGCTACCGACAGGAGAGCACAGATACGCAGTATTTT. V is TRBV4-1 and J is TRBJ2-3, with D maybe TRBD1 (6 bases). Trimming took off 5 bases at V and 0 bases at J, with 12 bases between the two ends. The CDR3 runs to 15 residues. Germline V gives CDR1 MGHRA, CDR2 YSYEKL.

The V gene is TRBV7-2, the J gene TRBJ2-7; 10 positions match TRBD2. This CDR3 is built from 17 residues. Germline CDR1 reads SGHTA; CDR2 reads FQGNSA. Unmatched junction bases numbered 9, after V lost 0 bases and J lost 4 bases. The CDR3 sequence: CASSLAIAGGPSYEQYF. CDR3 DNA sequence: TGTGCCAGCAGCTTAGCTATAGCGGGGGGCCCCTCATACGAGCAGTACTTC.

This chain uses TRBV27 with TRBJ2-1; no clear D. The CDR3 spans 17 residues. Trimming took 6 bases from V and 0 from J, leaving 18 bases between them. In germline, CDR1 is MNHEY, CDR2 SMNVEV (reference sequence). CDR3 sequence (DNA): TGTGCCAGCAGCTATACTTTAGCTTCAAGCTCCTACAATGAGCAGTTCTTC. Protein product: CASSYTLASSSYNEQFF.

The chain employs TRBV5-1 and TRBJ2-6; D may be TRBD2 (5 bases). Germline V lookup: CDR1 SGHRS, CDR2 YFSETQ. Trimming left V 1 base short and J 0 bases short, with 8 bases between. The CDR3 contains 16 residues. The DNA for the CDR3 is TGCGCCAGCAGCTTGACGGGGAACTCTGGGGCCAACGTCCTGACTTTC. Amino acids: CASSLTGNSGANVLTF.

The V gene is TRBV4-1, the J gene TRBJ1-1; 8 bases map to TRBD1. The CDR3 extends over 16 amino acids. Trimming at V came to 2 bases and at J to 1 base, leaving 6 bases not matched to a gene. Germline loops: CDR1 MGHRA, CDR2 YSYEKL. This CDR3 reads CASSQSGQVWNTEAFF. The CDR3 bases are TGCGCCAGCAGCCAATCGGGACAGGTGTGGAACACTGAAGCTTTCTTT.

In DNA form, the CDR3 reads TGTGCCAGCAGTTACCCCACAGGGGGGATTTATAGCAATCAGCCCCAGCATTTT. It codes for CASSYPTGGIYSNQPQHF. The V gene is TRBV6-2 or TRBV6-3, the J gene TRBJ1-5, with 8 positions matching TRBD1. The germline V gene encodes CDR1 MNHEY and CDR2 SVGEGT. This CDR3 is built from 18 residues. The J segment lost 0 bases and the V segment lost 2 bases, leaving 9 bases of the junction unmatched.

This clone has just a few counts. The chain joins TRBV7-2 to TRBJ2-1; tentative D call: TRBD2 (5 bases). The CDR3 sequence is 14 residues long. Trimming cost V 5 bases and J 9 bases, with 17 bases left between them. From germline, CDR1 is SGHTA and CDR2 FQGNSA. DNA for the CDR3: TGTGCCAGCAGCAAGCGGACGGACCTCGCTGAGCAGTTCTTC. This encodes CASSKRTDLAEQFF.

The chain links TRBV5-1 to TRBJ2-5; 7 bases line up with TRBD2. Germline V gene lookup returns CDR1 SGHRS and CDR2 YFSETQ. The CDR3 totals 14 residues. Trimming took 4 bases from V and 1 from J; bases not matched to a gene: 4. CDR3 region: CASSPTSPQETQYF. For the CDR3, the DNA is TGCGCCAGCAGCCCGACTAGCCCCCAAGAGACCCAGTACTTC.

This chain links TRBV3-1 (or the pseudogene TRBV3-2) with TRBJ1-3; unclear D gene. This CDR3 region has 16 residues. With 5 bases removed from V and 4 bases from J, the gap between germline ends came to 18 bases. Germline CDR1 reads LGHDT; CDR2 reads YNNKEL (reference sequence). DNA of the CDR3: TGTGCCAGCAGCTCACAACCCTCCAGGCCGGGAAACACCATATATTTT. It codes for CASSSQPSRPGNTIYF.

The V gene is TRBV19, the J gene TRBJ1-5; no firm D call. Germline V CDR1 and CDR2: LNHDA, SQIVND (reference sequence). The CDR3 consists of 15 residues. V was cut by 3 bases and J by 4 bases, with 13 bases left in between. The CDR3 spells CASSIEDKYNQPQHF. The CDR3 nucleotides are TGTGCCAGTAGTATTGAAGACAAGTATAATCAGCCCCAGCATTTT.

This chain links TRBV18 with TRBJ1-4; the match to TRBD1 covers 9 bases. CDR1 and CDR2 from the germline V gene are KGHSH and LQKENI. The V and J ends lost 4 bases and 5 bases, in that order; junction bases with no gene match: 11. The CDR3 is 17 amino acids. The CDR3 loop reads CASSRDLQTGGNEKLFF. In DNA, the CDR3 is TGTGCCAGCTCACGAGACTTACAGACAGGGGGAAATGAAAAACTGTTTTTT.

The rearrangement joins TRBV19 to TRBJ2-1; 8 bases match TRBD1. CDR1 and CDR2 from the germline V gene are LNHDA and SQIVND (reference sequence). The CDR3 runs 15 residues. Losses at the gene ends were 3 bases for V and 7 bases for J; bases not matched to a gene: 8. This CDR3 is CASSILGQGFNEQFF. The CDR3 DNA sequence: TGTGCCAGTAGTATTTTAGGACAGGGTTTTAATGAGCAGTTCTTC. Drawing the rest from reference TRBV19 and TRBJ2-1, the complete variable domain is DGGITQSPKYLFRKEGQNVTLSCEQNLNHDAMYWYRQDPGQGLRLIYYSQIVNDFQKGDIAEGYSVSREKKESFPLTVTSAQKNPTAFYLCASSILGQGFNEQFFGPGTRLTVL.

In this sample, this clone turned up a few times. The chain recombines TRBV10-3 with TRBJ1-1; D is possibly TRBD1 (6 bases). CDR1 is ENHRY, CDR2 SYGVKD, per germline. V was trimmed by 8 bases and J by 2 bases, leaving 15 bases between them. The CDR3 consists of 14 residues. The CDR3 DNA reads TGTGCCATCCACGCGACAGGATCAAACACTGAAGCTTTCTTT. This sequence encodes CAIHATGSNTEAFF.

The chain links TRBV7-2 to TRBJ1-6; 9 nucleotides line up with TRBD1. CDR1 and CDR2 (germline): SGHTA, FQGNSA. V lost 5 bases to trimming and J lost 8 bases; unmatched junction nucleotides: 7. The CDR3 totals 15 residues. The CDR3 bases are TGTGCCAGCAGCCAAAGGACAGGGGAGCATTCACCCCTCCACTTT. This encodes CASSQRTGEHSPLHF.

The chain couples TRBV5-1 to TRBJ1-4; TRBD1 is a possible D gene (5 bases). CDR3 length: 15 amino acids. The V gene lost 2 bases and the J gene lost 7 bases, with 15 bases spanning the gap. From germline, CDR1 is SGHRS and CDR2 YFSETQ. The CDR3 spells CASSFLGVTSEKLFF. CDR3 in DNA: TGCGCCAGCAGCTTCCTAGGGGTTACGAGTGAAAAACTGTTTTTT.

The chain has TRBV5-8 and TRBJ1-4, with D tentatively TRBD1 (6 bases). The CDR3 length is 20 residues. Germline CDR1 and CDR2: SGHTS and YDEGEE. V was shortened by 0 bases and J by 0 bases, with 21 bases between the two germline ends. In DNA, the CDR3 is TGTGCCAGCAGCTTGGACAGGGTGTTTTTTCCGGCCGCAACTAATGAAAAACTGTTTTTT. Protein sequence: CASSLDRVFFPAATNEKLFF.

This clone was recorded only once. V is TRBV18 and J is TRBJ1-4; D not resolved. Germline CDR1 KGHSH, CDR2 LQKENI. The CDR3 totals 18 residues. Trimming removed 0 bases at V and 0 bases at J, with 14 bases between. Here the CDR3 DNA reads TGTGCCAGCTCACCACCGAATTCTCTGCCGGCAACTAATGAAAAACTGTTTTTT. Its protein product is CASSPPNSLPATNEKLFF.

The chain carries TRBV15 and TRBJ1-1; D gene unclear. CDR1 LNHNV and CDR2 YYDKDF come from the germline V gene (reference sequence). This CDR3 spans 15 amino acids. The V gene lost 0 bases and the J gene lost 6 bases, with 14 bases spanning the gap. As DNA, the CDR3 is TGTGCCACCAGCAGAGATCAGGAAGGTGACCCTGAAGCTTTCTTT. It encodes CATSRDQEGDPEAFF.

This chain links TRBV7-3 with TRBJ2-7; no definite D call. The CDR3 covers 15 residues. The germline V gene has CDR1 SGHTA and CDR2 FQGTGA. The germline V and J ends were trimmed by 2 bases and 3 bases, with 14 bases remaining between them. The DNA of the CDR3 is TGTGCCAGCAGCTTAGGGCACTCAGTAGTCTACGAGCAGTACTTC. The encoded protein is CASSLGHSVVYEQYF.

The chain carries TRBV7-2 and TRBJ1-6; 8 nucleotides align to TRBD1. Germline V lookup: CDR1 SGHTA, CDR2 FQGNSA. After removal of 3 bases from V and 4 bases from J, the junction contained 2 bases not matched to a gene. The CDR3 spans 15 residues. CDR3 bases: TGTGCCAGCAGCTTCGGGACAGGTTATAATTCACCCCTCCACTTT. Protein sequence: CASSFGTGYNSPLHF.

The chain combines TRBV24-1 with TRBJ1-5; 10 bases align to TRBD1. From germline, CDR1 is KGHDR and CDR2 SFDVKD. This CDR3 has 16 amino acids. Losses at the gene ends were 4 bases for V and 5 bases for J; bases not matched to a gene: 7. The CDR3 loop reads CATSDPGQGGDQPQHF. The DNA of the CDR3 is TGTGCCACCAGTGACCCAGGACAGGGGGGGGATCAGCCCCAGCATTTT.

V gene TRBV7-2 combines with J gene TRBJ1-3, with D perhaps matching TRBD1 (5 bases). Trimming pared 5 bases from V and 0 bases from J, leaving 11 bases between. The CDR3 loop spans 15 amino acids. Per the germline V gene, CDR1 is SGHTA and CDR2 is FQGNSA. The CDR3 sequence: CASSPRASSGNTIYF. For the CDR3, the DNA is TGTGCCAGCAGCCCCAGGGCCAGCTCTGGAAACACCATATATTTT.

V usage is TRBV7-9 and J usage is TRBJ1-2; 8 bases are a match to TRBD1. The CDR3 is 16 amino acids. V lost 4 bases, J lost 0 bases, and 7 bases stayed unmatched. Per the germline V gene, CDR1 is SEHNR and CDR2 is FQNEAQ (reference sequence). The CDR3 here is CASSSDRGPSNYGYTF. CDR3 nucleotides: TGTGCCAGCAGCTCAGACAGGGGCCCTTCTAACTATGGCTACACCTTC.

The J gene is TRBJ1-5, the V gene TRBV7-9; no reliable D call. Deletions cut 2 bases from V and 9 bases from J, with 14 bases between. The CDR3 has 14 amino acids. The germline V gene has CDR1 SEHNR and CDR2 FQNEAQ (reference sequence). Here the CDR3 DNA reads TGTGCCAGCAGCTTACCACAGACATCCTCGCCCCAGCATTTT. Amino acids: CASSLPQTSSPQHF.

The chain joins TRBV7-2 to TRBJ1-6, with 7 nucleotides matching TRBD1. Germline CDR1 SGHTA, CDR2 FQGNSA. With 6 bases clipped from V and 6 bases from J, the junction kept 11 bases outside the gene matches. This CDR3 comprises 16 residues. CDR3 in amino acids: CASRLGVGTVNSPLHF. CDR3 DNA: TGTGCCAGCAGGTTGGGGGTTGGGACAGTTAATTCACCCCTCCACTTT.

J is TRBJ1-4 and V is TRBV3-1 (or the pseudogene TRBV3-2); TRBD1 agrees at 7 bases. The CDR3 contains 15 residues. The V and J ends lost 4 bases and 1 base, in that order; junction bases with no gene match: 3. Germline V gives CDR1 LGHDT, CDR2 YNNKEL (reference sequence). The CDR3 reads CASSLRTGTNEKLFF. The CDR3 DNA reads TGTGCCAGCAGCCTTAGGACAGGAACTAATGAAAAACTGTTTTTT.